Presented here are 28 T cell receptor beta chains from one specimen sequenced in a study of T cells after yellow fever vaccination. TCRdb reprocessed the 5' RACE reads via MiXCR and lists one record per CDR3 protein. The table lists 600,000 to 750,000 distinct CDR3 sequences, about 12% of them singletons. This specimen was PBMCs, taken on the day of the yellow fever booster vaccination. These receptors came from a man younger than 40 who received the YFV17D yellow fever vaccine.

There are many counts of this clonotype. The genes are TRBV5-1 and TRBJ2-3; no clear D. This CDR3 has 11 residues. Germline loops: CDR1 SGHRS, CDR2 YFSETQ. Trimming removed 9 bases at V and 2 bases at J, with 7 bases between. CDR3: CATKATDTQYF. The CDR3 nucleotides read TGCGCCACCAAGGCCACAGATACGCAGTATTTT.

This clonotype was recorded a few times. The genes are TRBV4-3 and TRBJ2-5, with TRBD1 identical over 8 bases. V was pared by 3 bases and J by 3 bases, with 6 bases of the junction left unmatched. CDR1 is LGHNA and CDR2 is YSLEER in the germline V gene. The CDR3 length is 15 residues. As DNA, the CDR3 is TGCGCCAGCAGCCACAGAACGACAGGGGAAGAGACCCAGTACTTC. Amino acid sequence: CASSHRTTGEETQYF.

This clonotype was detected ten times or more. CDR3 amino acids: CASSLDGTGEETQYF. The DNA for the CDR3 is TGCGCCAGCAGCTTGGATGGGACAGGGGAAGAGACCCAGTACTTC. The chain combines TRBV5-1 with TRBJ2-5, with 10 nucleotides matching TRBD1. This CDR3 spans 15 amino acids. V lost 0 bases and J lost 3; bases outside the gene matches: 2. The germline gives CDR1 SGHRS, CDR2 YFSETQ.

This sequence joins TRBV25-1 and TRBJ2-2; TRBD2 matches at 13 bases. The germline CDR1 and CDR2 sequences are MGHDK and SYGVNS. Unmatched junction bases numbered 14, after V lost 6 bases and J lost 10 bases. The CDR3 has 17 amino acids. The DNA for the CDR3 is TGTGCCAGCAGCGCATCTCCGGGACTAGCGGGACCTCAGGAGCTGTTTTTT. Translated: CASSASPGLAGPQELFF.

This clonotype was detected only a few times. This chain links TRBV7-8 with TRBJ2-3; D not resolved. V was pared by 5 bases and J by 7 bases, with 7 bases between. This CDR3 contains 11 residues. Looked up from germline, CDR1 is SGHVS and CDR2 is FQNEAQ. The CDR3 is CASSLSYTQYF. Written as DNA, the CDR3 is TGTGCCAGCAGCCTCAGTTATACGCAGTATTTT.

This chain links TRBV6-1 with TRBJ2-6, with D possibly TRBD1 on 5 matching bases. Trimming took 10 bases from V and 1 from J, leaving 11 bases between them. The CDR3 runs to 14 residues. Germline lookup yields CDR1 MNHNS and CDR2 SASEGT. The CDR3 protein is CATRRDSGANVLTF. The CDR3 nucleotides read TGTGCCACTCGCAGGGATTCTGGGGCCAACGTCCTGACTTTC.

The chain combines TRBV3-1 with TRBJ2-7, with D tentatively TRBD1 (5 bases). CDR3 length equals 13 residues. The germline V gene encodes CDR1 LGHDT and CDR2 YNNKEL (reference sequence). The V and J ends lost 1 base and 4 bases respectively, with 8 bases between them. CDR3: CASSQAGLYEQYF. CDR3 bases: TGTGCCAGCAGCCAAGCAGGGTTGTACGAGCAGTACTTC.

This clonotype has just a few counts. The chain links TRBV6-1 to TRBJ1-3, with 7 bases that match TRBD1. Germline lookup yields CDR1 MNHNS and CDR2 SASEGT. V lost 5 bases and J lost 3; bases outside the gene matches: 4. The CDR3 has 14 amino acids. Here the CDR3 reads CASSKRQGGNTIYF. The CDR3 DNA sequence: TGTGCCAGCAGTAAACGACAGGGTGGAAACACCATATATTTT.

In its sample, this clonotype was seen a few times. The gene calls are TRBV6-2 or TRBV6-3 and TRBJ2-7, with a weak D call TRBD1 (6 bases). The CDR3 is made up of 15 amino acids. Trimming stripped 2 bases from V and 3 bases from J, with 14 bases between. The germline V gene has CDR1 MNHEY and CDR2 SVGEGT. The CDR3 DNA sequence: TGTGCCAGCAGTTACGGGGGACAAGAACACTACGAGCAGTACTTC. Translating gives CASSYGGQEHYEQYF.

This clonotype was picked up a small number of times. J is TRBJ1-2 and V is TRBV5-1; 7 nucleotides line up with TRBD1. In germline, CDR1 is SGHRS, CDR2 YFSETQ. The CDR3 covers 14 residues. The ends lost 3 bases at V and 2 bases at J; junction bases unmatched: 4. The CDR3 here is CASSSATGNYGYTF. The CDR3 nucleotides are TGCGCCAGCAGCTCCGCGACAGGGAACTATGGCTACACCTTC.

The CDR3 coding sequence is TGCAGTGTTCAGAGCTCTGGAAACACCATATATTTT. It translates to CSVQSSGNTIYF. The genes are TRBV20-1 and TRBJ1-3; D is undetermined. Germline CDR1 is DFQATT and CDR2 is SNEGSKA (reference sequence). The CDR3 is 12 residues long. Trimming took off 7 bases at V and 0 bases at J, with 7 bases between the two ends.

This clonotype was seen more than once but under ten times. The chain combines TRBV4-3 with TRBJ1-1; no reliable D call. CDR3 length: 13 amino acids. V shed 4 bases and J shed 1 base, with 7 bases lying between them. Germline V gene sequence: CDR1 LGHNA, CDR2 YSLEER. The CDR3 nucleotides are TGCGCCAGCAGCCGGCGCGCGAACACTGAAGCTTTCTTT. Translating gives CASSRRANTEAFF.

The chain has TRBV6-1 and TRBJ2-6; D call uncertain. The CDR3 extends over 16 amino acids. The V end lost 7 bases, the J end lost 0 bases, and 13 bases lay between the germline ends. CDR1 is MNHNS and CDR2 is SASEGT in the germline V gene. CDR3 sequence reads: CASTRVPYSGANVLTF. The CDR3 DNA reads as TGTGCCAGCACTCGGGTTCCCTACTCTGGGGCCAACGTCCTGACTTTC.

V is TRBV19 and J is TRBJ2-3, with 8 bases lining up with TRBD1. V shed 8 bases, J shed 2 bases, and the junction held 3 bases outside the gene matches. The germline CDR1 and CDR2 sequences are LNHDA and SQIVND (reference sequence). The CDR3 spans 13 residues. The CDR3 nucleotides read TGTGCCAGTCGGACAGGGATCACAGATACGCAGTATTTT. Translated, it gives CASRTGITDTQYF.

This clonotype was seen a few times. V and J are TRBV30 and TRBJ2-1; D not certain. V lost 3 bases, J lost 10 bases, and 19 bases lay in between. This CDR3 comprises 14 residues. In germline, CDR1 is GTSNPN, CDR2 SVGIG (reference sequence). CDR3 nucleotides: TGTGCCTGGAGCCCTACCCGGGCCCTCCGGGAGCAGTTCTTC. Protein product: CAWSPTRALREQFF.

The V gene is TRBV7-2, the J gene TRBJ1-2; 8 bases fit TRBD1. The J segment lost 4 bases and the V segment lost 7 bases, leaving 11 bases of the junction unmatched. CDR3 length: 15 amino acids. From germline, CDR1 is SGHTA and CDR2 FQGNSA. The CDR3 DNA reads TGTGCCAGCATCAAGAGTCAGGGGGCGGTCTATGGCTACACCTTC. It codes for CASIKSQGAVYGYTF. Drawing the rest from reference TRBV7-2 and TRBJ1-2, the complete variable domain is GAGVSQSPSNKVTEKGKDVELRCDPISGHTALYWYRQSLGQGLEFLIYFQGNSAPDKSGLPSDRFSAERTGGSVSTLTIQRTQQEDSAVYLCASIKSQGAVYGYTFGSGTRLTVV.

The V gene is TRBV7-2, the J gene TRBJ1-5; TRBD1 is a possible D gene (5 bases). CDR1 is SGHTA and CDR2 is FQGNSA in the germline V gene. Trimming removed 0 bases at V and 3 bases at J, with 9 bases between. CDR3 size: 15 residues. CDR3 sequence: CASSLALGANQPQHF. The CDR3 region has the DNA TGTGCCAGCAGCTTAGCGCTTGGGGCCAATCAGCCCCAGCATTTT.

The genes are TRBV9 and TRBJ2-1; no definite D call. There are 14 residues in the CDR3. Germline CDR1 is SGDLS and CDR2 is YYNGEE. V dropped 0 bases and J dropped 1 base, with 5 bases sitting between them. The CDR3 reads CASSVETSYNEQFF. The CDR3 bases are TGTGCCAGCAGCGTAGAAACTTCCTACAATGAGCAGTTCTTC.

The chain joins TRBV20-1 to TRBJ2-7; D is unresolved. Deletions cut 3 bases from V and 3 bases from J, with 12 bases between. This CDR3 is built from 13 residues. The germline V gene encodes CDR1 DFQATT and CDR2 SNEGSKA (reference sequence). The CDR3 DNA reads TGCAGTGCTAGCGGGCAAGGCGTCTACGAGCAGTACTTC. Its translation is CSASGQGVYEQYF.

Worth noting for this clonotype: The CDR3 ends on some other residue instead of the conserved phenylalanine or tryptophan, so this is likely a read error. J is TRBJ2-2 and V is TRBV5-4; TRBD1 might be the D (6 bases). From germline, CDR1 is SGHNT and CDR2 YYREEE (reference sequence). Trimming removed 2 bases from V and 7 bases from J, with 12 bases in between. The CDR3 consists of 14 residues. DNA for the CDR3: TGTGCCAGCAGCTTAGGACAGCTCTACGGGGAGCTGTTTTGT. It translates to CASSLGQLYGELFC.

This clonotype was detected only a few times. The chain combines TRBV5-1 with TRBJ1-1; D possibly corresponds to TRBD1 (6 bases). The V gene's germline CDR1 is SGHRS and CDR2 YFSETQ. There are 13 residues in the CDR3. V lost 0 bases and J lost 7, with 10 bases in between. Here the CDR3 DNA reads TGCGCCAGCAGCTTGGGGGGGCAAGGTGAAGCTTTCTTT. Its protein product is CASSLGGQGEAFF.

CDR3 DNA: TGTGCCAGCAGCTTAAAACAGGGCGGGAATGAGCAGTTCTTC. This codes for CASSLKQGGNEQFF. The gene calls are TRBV7-2 and TRBJ2-1, with a possible D match to TRBD1 (6 bases). This CDR3 is 14 amino acids long. Germline V gives CDR1 SGHTA, CDR2 FQGNSA. V lost 2 bases and J lost 7, with 12 bases in between.

The chain employs TRBV7-2 and TRBJ2-5; D call uncertain. V shed 2 bases and J shed 5 bases, with 6 bases lying between them. The CDR3 is made up of 12 amino acids. From germline, CDR1 is SGHTA and CDR2 FQGNSA. The DNA for the CDR3 is TGTGCCAGCAGCTTATACATCGAGACCCAGTACTTC. Protein product: CASSLYIETQYF.

This clonotype was counted only a few times. V usage is TRBV27 and J usage is TRBJ1-6; unclear D gene. Deletions cut 1 base from V and 9 bases from J, with 13 bases between. The CDR3 runs 15 residues. CDR1 and CDR2 (germline): MNHEY, SMNVEV (reference sequence). The CDR3 coding sequence is TGTGCCAGCAGTTTATTTGTTGGAAAGGGTTCACCCCTCCACTTT. The encoded protein is CASSLFVGKGSPLHF.

This clonotype was observed a handful of times. This rearrangement joins TRBV29-1 to TRBJ2-3; 8 bases are shared with TRBD2. There are 14 residues in the CDR3. Germline V lookup: CDR1 SQVTM, CDR2 ANQGSEA. V shed 4 bases, J shed 5 bases, and the junction held 8 bases outside the gene matches. CDR3 coding DNA: TGCAGCGTTGTAACGGGAGGGCCTAAAGATACGCAGTATTTT. It encodes CSVVTGGPKDTQYF.

The V gene is TRBV6-1, the J gene TRBJ2-2; D possibly corresponds to TRBD1 (5 bases). This CDR3 spans 13 amino acids. The germline CDR1 and CDR2 sequences are MNHNS and SASEGT. V was trimmed by 11 bases and J by 4 bases, leaving 14 bases between them. CDR3 amino acids: CAGAGHPTGELFF. In DNA, the CDR3 is TGTGCCGGGGCAGGGCATCCCACCGGGGAGCTGTTTTTT.

This clonotype was seen a few times. This chain's CDR3 is CTSSWGALRIDTQYF. The CDR3 nucleotides are TGTACCAGCAGCTGGGGGGCACTCCGCATTGATACGCAGTATTTT. This chain uses TRBV7-2 with TRBJ2-3; D may be TRBD1 or TRBD2 (6 bases each). V was cut by 4 bases and J by 6 bases, with 17 bases left in between. This CDR3 is built from 15 residues. Germline values: CDR1 SGHTA, CDR2 FQGNSA.

In regard to this clonotype: The junction departs from germline at one end; a sequencing error may be responsible. This chain connects TRBV7-2 to TRBJ2-3, with TRBD2 identical over 14 bases. The CDR3 loop spans 16 amino acids. From germline, CDR1 is SGHTA and CDR2 FQGNSA. CDR3 amino acids: CSSSRGLAGVTDTQYF. For the CDR3, the DNA is TGTTCCAGCAGCAGGGGACTAGCGGGGGTCACAGATACGCAGTATTTT.